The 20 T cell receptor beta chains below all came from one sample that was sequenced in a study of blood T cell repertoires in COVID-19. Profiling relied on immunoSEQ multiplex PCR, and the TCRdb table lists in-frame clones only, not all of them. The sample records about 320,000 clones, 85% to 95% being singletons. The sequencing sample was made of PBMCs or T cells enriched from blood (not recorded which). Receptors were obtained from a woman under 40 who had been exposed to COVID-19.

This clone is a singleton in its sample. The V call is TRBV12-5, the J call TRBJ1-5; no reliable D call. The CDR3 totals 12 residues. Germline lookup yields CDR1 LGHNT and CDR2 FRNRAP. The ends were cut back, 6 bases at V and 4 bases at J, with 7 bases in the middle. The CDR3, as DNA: TGTGCTAGTGGAACAACGAATCAGCCCCAGCATTTT. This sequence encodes CASGTTNQPQHF.

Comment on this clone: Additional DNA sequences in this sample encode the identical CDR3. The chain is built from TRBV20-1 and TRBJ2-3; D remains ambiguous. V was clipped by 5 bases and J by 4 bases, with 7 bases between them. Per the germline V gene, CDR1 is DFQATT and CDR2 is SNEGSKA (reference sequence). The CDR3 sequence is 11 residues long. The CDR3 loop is CSAPRADTQYF. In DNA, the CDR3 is TGCAGTGCTCCCCGGGCAGATACGCAGTATTTT.

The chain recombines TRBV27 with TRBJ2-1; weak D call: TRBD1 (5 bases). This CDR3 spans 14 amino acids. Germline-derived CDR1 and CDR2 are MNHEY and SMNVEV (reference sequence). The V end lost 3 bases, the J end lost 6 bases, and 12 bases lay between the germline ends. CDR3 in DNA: TGTGCCAGCAGTTTGTCCCTTAGGGGCAATGAGCAGTTCTTC. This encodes CASSLSLRGNEQFF.

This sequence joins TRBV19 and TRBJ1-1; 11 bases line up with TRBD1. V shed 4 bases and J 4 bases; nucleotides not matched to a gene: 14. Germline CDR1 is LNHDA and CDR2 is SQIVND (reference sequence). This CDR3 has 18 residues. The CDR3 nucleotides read TGTGCCAGTAGTAATGGCCCCGGGACAGGGGGGTTTGGCACTGAAGCTTTCTTT. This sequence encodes CASSNGPGTGGFGTEAFF.

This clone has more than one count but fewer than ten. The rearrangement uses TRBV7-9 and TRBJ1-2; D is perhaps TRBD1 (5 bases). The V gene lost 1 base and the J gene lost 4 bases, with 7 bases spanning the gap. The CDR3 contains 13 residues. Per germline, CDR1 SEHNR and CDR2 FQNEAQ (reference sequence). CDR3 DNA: TGTGCCAGCAGCTTAGATCAGGGCTATGGCTACACCTTC. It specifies CASSLDQGYGYTF. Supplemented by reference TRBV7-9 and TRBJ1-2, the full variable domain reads DTGVSQNPRHKITKRGQNVTFRCDPISEHNRLYWYRQTLGQGPEFLTYFQNEAQLEKSRLLSDRFSAERPKGSFSTLEIQRTEQGDSAMYLCASSLDQGYGYTFGSGTRLTVV.

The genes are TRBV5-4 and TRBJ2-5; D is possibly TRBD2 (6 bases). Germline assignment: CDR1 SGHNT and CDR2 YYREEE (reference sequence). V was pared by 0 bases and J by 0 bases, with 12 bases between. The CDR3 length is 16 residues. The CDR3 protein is CASSLVISSDQETQYF. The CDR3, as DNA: TGTGCCAGCAGCTTGGTAATCTCTAGCGACCAAGAGACCCAGTACTTC. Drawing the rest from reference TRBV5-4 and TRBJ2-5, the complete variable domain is ETGVTQSPTHLIKTRGQQVTLRCSSQSGHNTVSWYQQALGQGPQFIFQYYREEENGRGNFPPRFSGLQFPNYSSELNVNALELDDSALYLCASSLVISSDQETQYFGPGTRLLVL.

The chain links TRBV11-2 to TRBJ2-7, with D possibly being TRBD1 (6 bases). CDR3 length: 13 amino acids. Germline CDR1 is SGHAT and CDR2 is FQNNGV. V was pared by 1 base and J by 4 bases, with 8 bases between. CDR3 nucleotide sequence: TGTGCCAGCAGCTTAGCAGGGGCGTACGAGCAGTACTTC. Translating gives CASSLAGAYEQYF.

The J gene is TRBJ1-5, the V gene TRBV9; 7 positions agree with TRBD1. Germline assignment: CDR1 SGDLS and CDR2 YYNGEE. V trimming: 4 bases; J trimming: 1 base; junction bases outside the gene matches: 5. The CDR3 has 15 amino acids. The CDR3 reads CASSSTGTSNQPQHF. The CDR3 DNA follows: TGTGCCAGCAGCTCGACAGGGACGAGCAATCAGCCCCAGCATTTT.

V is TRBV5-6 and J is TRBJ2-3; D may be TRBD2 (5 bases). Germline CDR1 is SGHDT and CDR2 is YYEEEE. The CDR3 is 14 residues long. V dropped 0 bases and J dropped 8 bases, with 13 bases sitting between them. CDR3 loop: CASSLGNGVGTQYF. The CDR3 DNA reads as TGTGCCAGCAGCTTGGGAAACGGGGTCGGTACGCAGTATTTT.

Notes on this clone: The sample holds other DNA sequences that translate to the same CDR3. CDR3: CASSFGGNTIYF. CDR3 nucleotides: TGTGCCAGCAGTTTCGGTGGAAACACCATATATTTT. The chain carries TRBV12-3 or TRBV12-4 and TRBJ1-3; D unclear. With 3 bases removed from V and 3 bases from J, the gap between germline ends came to 3 bases. The CDR3 contains 12 residues.

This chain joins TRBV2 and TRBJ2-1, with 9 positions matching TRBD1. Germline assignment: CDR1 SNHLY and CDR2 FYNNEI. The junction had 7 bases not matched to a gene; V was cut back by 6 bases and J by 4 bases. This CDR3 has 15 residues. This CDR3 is CASSVQGARYNEQFF. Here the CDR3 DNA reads TGTGCCAGCAGCGTACAGGGGGCGAGATACAATGAGCAGTTCTTC.

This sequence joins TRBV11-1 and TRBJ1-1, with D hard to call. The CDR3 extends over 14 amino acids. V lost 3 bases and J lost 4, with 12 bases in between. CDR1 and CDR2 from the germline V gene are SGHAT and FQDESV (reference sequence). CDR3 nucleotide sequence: TGTGCCAGCAGCTTTATCCGCCGGGGCACTGAAGCTTTCTTT. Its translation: CASSFIRRGTEAFF.

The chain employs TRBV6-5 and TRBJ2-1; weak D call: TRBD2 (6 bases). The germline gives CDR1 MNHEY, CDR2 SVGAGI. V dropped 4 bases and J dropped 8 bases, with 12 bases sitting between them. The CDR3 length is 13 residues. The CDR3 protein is CASSLGLIYEQFF. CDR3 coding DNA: TGTGCCAGCAGTTTGGGACTCATTTATGAGCAGTTCTTC.

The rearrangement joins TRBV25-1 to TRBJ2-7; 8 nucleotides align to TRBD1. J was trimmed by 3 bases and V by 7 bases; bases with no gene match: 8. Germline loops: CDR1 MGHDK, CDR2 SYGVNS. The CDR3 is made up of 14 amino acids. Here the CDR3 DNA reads TGTGCCAGCACCGGGACAGGAGGACTCTACGAGCAGTACTTC. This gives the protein CASTGTGGLYEQYF.

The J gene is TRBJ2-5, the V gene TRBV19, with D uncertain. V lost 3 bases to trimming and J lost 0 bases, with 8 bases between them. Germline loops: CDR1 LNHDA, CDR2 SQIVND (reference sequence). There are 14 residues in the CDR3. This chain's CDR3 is CASSIYGHQETQYF. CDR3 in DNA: TGTGCCAGTAGTATTTACGGTCACCAAGAGACCCAGTACTTC. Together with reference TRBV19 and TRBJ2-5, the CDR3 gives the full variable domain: DGGITQSPKYLFRKEGQNVTLSCEQNLNHDAMYWYRQDPGQGLRLIYYSQIVNDFQKGDIAEGYSVSREKKESFPLTVTSAQKNPTAFYLCASSIYGHQETQYFGPGTRLLVL.

The CDR3 loop is CASSFSVAAGELFF. CDR3 in DNA: TGTGCCAGCAGCTTTTCGGTTGCCGCCGGGGAGCTGTTTTTT. The chain links TRBV7-8 to TRBJ2-2; D unresolved. This CDR3 has 14 residues. Germline CDR1 SGHVS, CDR2 FQNEAQ. V lost 3 bases to trimming and J lost 6 bases, with 11 bases between them.

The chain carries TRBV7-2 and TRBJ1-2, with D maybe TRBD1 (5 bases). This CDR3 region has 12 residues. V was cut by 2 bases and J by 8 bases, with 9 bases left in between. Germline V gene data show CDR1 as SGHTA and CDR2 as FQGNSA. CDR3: CASSLQGRGYTF. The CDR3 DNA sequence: TGTGCCAGCAGCTTACAGGGTCGGGGCTACACCTTC.

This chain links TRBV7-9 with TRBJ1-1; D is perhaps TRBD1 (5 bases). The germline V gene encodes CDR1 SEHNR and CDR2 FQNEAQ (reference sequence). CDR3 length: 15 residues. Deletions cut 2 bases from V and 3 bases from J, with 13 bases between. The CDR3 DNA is TGTGCCAGCAGCTTAAGGGGCGGGGCGGACACTGAAGCTTTCTTT. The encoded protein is CASSLRGGADTEAFF.

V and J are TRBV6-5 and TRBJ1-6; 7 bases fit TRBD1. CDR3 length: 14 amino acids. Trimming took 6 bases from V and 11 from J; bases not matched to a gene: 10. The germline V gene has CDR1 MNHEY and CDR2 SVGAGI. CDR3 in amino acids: CASSLTGMGPPLHF. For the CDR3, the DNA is TGTGCCAGCAGCCTGACAGGGATGGGACCACCCCTCCACTTT.

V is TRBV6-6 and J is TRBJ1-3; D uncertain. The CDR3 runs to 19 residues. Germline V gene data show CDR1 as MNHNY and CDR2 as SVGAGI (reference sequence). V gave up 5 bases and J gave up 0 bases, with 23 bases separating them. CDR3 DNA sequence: TGTGCCAGCAGTCTGCGGGCCTCTGGACCGCGACTCTCTGGAAACACCATATATTTT. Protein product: CASSLRASGPRLSGNTIYF.